This passage covers 5 T cell receptor beta chains from one sample sequenced in a study of blood T cell repertoires in COVID-19. The data were produced by immunoSEQ multiplex PCR, yet TCRdb's version contains in-frame clones alone and is incomplete. The sample lists some 240,000 clones; around 81% were seen once. The sample was peripheral blood. All receptors derive from a human donor in a cohort sampled during active COVID-19.

This clone came up once. The genes are TRBV6-5 and TRBJ1-5; D is undetermined. V was clipped by 6 bases and J by 4 bases, with 10 bases between them. Germline-derived CDR1 and CDR2 are MNHEY and SVGAGI. This CDR3 comprises 13 residues. CDR3 loop: CASSGTGNQPQHF. Written as DNA, the CDR3 is TGTGCCAGCAGCGGCACGGGAAATCAGCCCCAGCATTTT.

J is TRBJ2-5 and V is TRBV29-1; maybe TRBD1 (6 bases). Germline CDR1 and CDR2: SQVTM and ANQGSEA. Trimming removed 4 bases from V and 5 bases from J, with 11 bases in between. The CDR3 sequence is 12 residues long. This chain's CDR3 is CSVGTTGETQYF. The CDR3 region has the DNA TGCAGCGTTGGAACCACAGGGGAGACCCAGTACTTC.

The chain has TRBV21-1 and TRBJ2-1; TRBD1 is the table's D call and was not checked against the DNA. TRBV21-1 represents a pseudogene. The CDR3 totals 21 residues. The CDR3 DNA follows: TGTGCCAGCAGCAAAGATAGTTGGGCAGGGTCCTACAAGGGGTCCTACAATGAGCAGTTCTTC. Amino acid sequence: CASSKDSWAGSYKGSYNEQFF.

This clone turned up a few times. This chain uses TRBV14 with TRBJ2-7; 11 bases agree with TRBD1. Germline CDR1 SGHDN, CDR2 FVKESK. The CDR3 has 12 residues. The J segment lost 12 bases and the V segment lost 4 bases, leaving 5 bases of the junction unmatched. This chain's CDR3 is CASSPGQGASYF. The DNA of the CDR3 is TGTGCCAGCAGCCCAGGACAGGGGGCTTCGTACTTC.

V is TRBV4-1 and J is TRBJ2-5; 15 bases align to TRBD2. V was clipped by 4 bases and J by 4 bases; unmatched bases: 10. This CDR3 is built from 18 residues. CDR1 is MGHRA and CDR2 is YSYEKL in the germline V gene. In DNA, the CDR3 is TGCGCCAGCAGCCCCCCCTCGGGACTAGCGGGAGGTGGAGAGACCCAGTACTTC. Translation: CASSPPSGLAGGGETQYF.